This T cell receptor (beta chain) was found in a study of tumor-infiltrating lymphocytes in localized non-small cell lung cancer. Trimming cost V 8 bases and J 7 bases; bases outside gene matches: 6. Germline V CDR1 and CDR2: SNHLY, FYNNEI. There are 13 residues in the CDR3. TCRdb's table, derived via immunoSEQ multiplex PCR, lists solely in-frame clones and lacks some. The profile shows around 6,400 clones, around 70% of them singletons. This TCR was sampled from a human donor with non-small cell lung cancer. The source material was lung tumor tissue. This rearrangement joins TRBV2 to TRBJ2-7, with TRBD1 matching over 12 bases. CDR3 nucleotides: TGTGCCAGCGGGGGACAGGGGGCGCAGGAGCAGTACTTC. It codes for CASGGQGAQEQYF. Supplemented by reference TRBV2 and TRBJ2-7, the full variable domain reads EPEVTQTPSHQVTQMGQEVILRCVPISNHLYFYWYRQILGQKVEFLVSFYNNEISEKSEIFDDQFSVERPDGSNFTLKIRSTKLEDSAMYFCASGGQGAQEQYFGPGTRLTVT.